This TCR beta chain was identified during a study of shared clonotypes between healthy human individuals (dated by TCRdb to 2018 to 2020). About the study as a whole: The cohort comprised a couple of women and a few men aged 18 to 49 years. To estimate repertoire size and how much clonotypes are shared between individuals, the study performed deep sequencing of blood TCR repertoires from a handful of healthy adults. For each donor, CD4 naive and CD4 memory were each given three plates, CD8 naive was given two plates, and CD8 memory was given one plate. To increase sequencing depth and limit assay-specific biases, TCR repertoire library preparation and sequencing were carried out by different laboratories using diverse techniques. Each donor's leukapheresis produced roughly between roughly 0.94 and 9.5 billion PBMCs. Here is what the overall study found, with its caveats: Estimated clonotype richness was generally larger for naive than for memory subsets. Pairwise subsampling indicated that sequencing depth was expected to affect the degree of clonotype sharing among donors. Even with the large sequencing depth, rarefaction of the sorted-subset datasets indicated that sequencing was incomplete. Higher generation probabilities were observed for clonotypes shared by all four sorted-subset donors than for non-shared clonotypes. The small number of donors limited the genetic and exposure-history diversity represented. Sampling was limited to blood, and TCR repertoires in tissue likely differ from TCR repertoires in blood. Sharing across a few donors was observed for about 5% of naive CD4, over 3% of naive CD8, 2% to 2.5% of memory CD4, and roughly 0.4% of memory CD8 clonotypes.

From the germline V gene, CDR1 is LGHNA and CDR2 is YNFKEQ. The CDR3 goes from the cysteine to the phenylalanine over 17 residues. Of the read, only the CDR3 DNA is kept; its 51 bases are in frame from base 1. Deletion took 5 bases off V and 0 bases off J, with a span of 14 bases between the germline ends. Using the deep immunoSEQ assay, TCR CDR3 regions were amplified from genomic DNA by multiplex PCR. For each cell subset, the extracted genomic DNA was distributed evenly across all wells of several immunoSEQ 96-well plates, and each plate served as one replicate. For sorted subsets, 150 to 250 ng genomic DNA, equal to 30,000 or so T cell genomes, was loaded into each replicate PCR. The purified libraries were quantified using a Qubit 3.0 fluorometer, sized with a Bioanalyzer 2100, and then quantified again using the KAPA Library Quantification kit. Every immunoSEQ 96-well plate was sequenced on a dedicated single-read 150-cycle Illumina NextSeq 550 flow cell. The original pipeline was this. Because only junctional sequences without quality scores were contained in the immunoSEQ output, filtering matching that applied to full-length reads could not be performed. To assign V/J genes and CDR3, sequences were annotated using PyIR, a Python wrapper for IgBLAST v1.9, with IMGT germline references. Reads were removed for weak V/J assignments (E-value above 1e-6), missing CDR3, stop codons, out-of-frame junctions, or ambiguous translated residues. V3J clonotypes were defined as sequences sharing an identical inferred V gene, J gene, and CDR3 amino acid sequence. Percentage overlap between repertoires was calculated by dividing the number of shared unique clonotypes by the size of the smaller repertoire. RTK rarefaction, the Chao1 estimator, and Recon v2.1 estimates of unobserved clonotypes were used to assess repertoire richness. Generation probabilities for all TCRbeta clonotypes obtained by the gDNA method from several donors were computed using OLGA. This is the immuneACCESS table as TCRdb keeps it, with only in-frame sequences that have V and J called. A part of the clones is gone; compared with another copy, unresolved V genes explain less than half, and the rest is unexplained. The V and J calls and the clone size are those of that table, but D and trimming were determined from the DNA. Here the sample has around 980,000 clones; roughly 74% occur a single time. The top ten clonotypes cover 0.61% of the sample.

This clone was detected once. It lacks a known antigen. No base-level quality is on record; no much larger clone is a single base apart. Donors were healthy HIV-negative adults with no recently reported acute infections or vaccinations. Every donor was a Caucasian adult living in Nashville, Tennessee, USA. Magnetic negative selection was used to enrich CD4+ T cells, after which naive cells were positively selected on CD45RA and the negative fraction became the memory subset. Blood was obtained by leukapheresis, after which PBMCs were separated by Ficoll-Histopaque density gradient centrifugation and cryopreserved in liquid nitrogen vapor phase. Analytical flow cytometry was used to check the purity and quantity of every magnetically sorted T cell population. Each sorted fraction had its genomic DNA isolated and then quantified by UV absorbance on a Nanodrop 2000c.

The clonotype was recovered from a man aged 18 to 29 in good health. Some clones in this sample may be carry-over from other donors' samples. The V gene is TRBV4-2 and the J gene is TRBJ2-6; TRBD1 is possibly the D segment (6 matching bases). The sample comprised memory CD4+ T cells from PBMCs. The cell subset or site label for this specimen denotes: CD45RA-negative fraction. The CDR3 here reads CASSGKDRSSGANVLTF. The DNA sequence reads TGTGCCAGCAGCGGGAAGGACAGAAGCTCTGGGGCCAACGTCCTGACTTTC.